This entry concerns a single TCR beta chain. No antigen is known for it. CDR1 GTSNPN and CDR2 SVGIG come from the germline V gene (reference sequence). Trimming stripped 3 bases from V and 0 bases from J, with 16 bases between. The CDR3 consists of 16 residues. RNA extraction and reverse transcription yielded cDNA as sequencing template. TCRdb's copy holds only in-frame clones and misses some; the assay was immunoSEQ multiplex PCR. The sample includes under 300,000 clones, 60% seen only once; the top ten take around 0.84%. The data belong to a study of CD8+ T cells in alopecia areata. Treatment described: oral pan-JAK inhibitor, 5-10 mg twice daily. CD4+ and CD8+ T cells were sorted from PBMCs stained for CD3, CD4 and CD8. Regarding the study as a whole: In scalp and blood, many expanded lesional clones persisted during tofacitinib. In lesional scalp, particularly from alopecia totalis/universalis, clonality was higher than in normal scalp.

The chain recombines TRBV30 with TRBJ2-3; D remains unclear. This TCR derives from a human donor with alopecia areata. Sequencing was performed on CD4+ T cells sorted from blood, taken around week 53, from a patient treated with tofacitinib. As DNA, the CDR3 is TGTGCCTGGAGATCGGAAAGGCATCGGAGCACAGATACGCAGTATTTT. Encoded protein: CAWRSERHRSTDTQYF.